This T cell receptor (beta chain) was found in a study of blood T cells in healthy people across ages. The study's findings and limits: Versus aged donors, long-lived donors had higher diversity and more naive CD4+ cells. Because donor CMV status was unknown, expanded clonotype changes were possibly confounded.

This clonotype was seen ten or more times. The antigen is undetermined. PCR was performed a second time for about 7 to 12 cycles using a sample-barcoded 5' primer and a J-beta primer mix. Researchers report that each sample yielded at least 2.5 million CDR3-containing paired-end reads. TCRdb analysed the 5' RACE reads with MiXCR anew, one entry per CDR3 protein. The sample lists approximately 1.5 million distinct CDR3 sequences; 35% to 45% were seen once. Samples each yielded at least 6 micrograms of total RNA. The CDR3 runs 15 residues. V shed 5 bases and J 2 bases; nucleotides not matched to a gene: 6. CDR1 and CDR2 from the germline V gene are SEHNR and FQNEAQ (reference sequence).

V gene TRBV7-9 combines with J gene TRBJ2-7, with 10 nucleotides matching TRBD2. This receptor was obtained from a young woman in good health. The sample taken for sequencing was blood. The CDR3 region has the DNA TGTGCCAGCAGCCTCTCCGGGACTAGCGCCTACGAGCAGTACTTC. The encoded protein is CASSLSGTSAYEQYF.